This T cell receptor beta chain was identified during a study of cytomegalovirus exposure and HLA in healthy donors. Primers included in the PCR were 60 Vbeta and 13 Jbeta primers. The protocol was immunoSEQ multiplex PCR, while the TCRdb copy is restricted to in-frame clones and leaves out a portion. This table holds approximately 190,000 clones, approximately 77% found once. Sequenced sample: PBMCs. The TCR comes from a man aged 40-49 years in good health and CMV-seropositive.

The chain's CDR3 is CASSFGGQDYGYTF. In nucleotides, the CDR3 is TGTGCCAGCAGCTTCGGGGGACAGGACTATGGCTACACCTTC. The rearrangement uses TRBV5-4 and TRBJ1-2; 8 bases line up with TRBD1. The V gene end was trimmed by 2 bases and the J gene end by 3 bases; junction bases not matched to a gene: 3. The CDR3 sequence is 14 residues long. Germline V lookup: CDR1 SGHNT, CDR2 YYREEE (reference sequence).